This T cell receptor beta chain was observed in a study of blood T cell repertoires in COVID-19. Study-wide background: COVID-19 samples collected from the United States, Italy and Spain covered acute and convalescent phases. The cDNA or gDNA used as material had been derived from T cells, B-cell-depleted T cells, or PBMCs.

This clone was observed once. One end of the junction fails to match germline, which may point to a read error. Source study methods: The authors estimated nucleated cell counts from reference gene primer amplification. Here immunoSEQ multiplex PCR was the method, and the copy in TCRdb shows in-frame clones only, minus some. The V and J calls and the clone size are those of that table, but D and trimming were determined from the DNA. Here the sample spans tens of thousands of clones, 80% to 90% being singletons. CDR3 length: 11 residues. The germline V gene encodes CDR1 DFQATT and CDR2 SNEGSKA (reference sequence).

This clonotype was sampled from a man aged 55 to 69 with acute or convalescent COVID-19. The chain recombines TRBV20-1 with TRBJ2-3; 8 bases are a match to TRBD2. Input material: peripheral blood. The CDR3 loop reads CSARIGGAFDF. In nucleotides, the CDR3 is TGCAGTGCTAGGATCGGGGGGGCCTTCGATTTT.